This T cell receptor beta chain appears in the sequencing data of a study of blood T cell repertoires in COVID-19. For the study at large: Collection of acute and convalescent COVID-19 samples took place in the United States, Italy and Spain.

The CDR3 runs to 11 residues. Losses at the gene ends were 3 bases for V and 9 bases for J; bases not matched to a gene: 1. TCRdb's table, derived via immunoSEQ multiplex PCR, lists solely in-frame clones and lacks some. The sample holds 310,000 or so clones, approximately 90% seen once. The receptor was derived from a woman in her forties or fifties who had recovered from COVID-19. Sequencing input: peripheral blood. The chain combines TRBV12-3 or TRBV12-4 with TRBJ1-1, with 7 bases identical to TRBD1. DNA of the CDR3: TGTGCCAGCAGTTTCAGGGGGAAAGCTTTCTTT. Protein product: CASSFRGKAFF.